This T cell receptor (beta chain) was captured by sequencing in a study of T cells in Graves' hyperthyroidism and ophthalmopathy (dated by TCRdb to the late 2010s). General notes on the study: Peripheral blood samples were taken at the time of initial diagnosis, prior to any treatment. The study also compared thyroid tissue and blood T-cell repertoires from over 5 Graves' hyperthyroidism patients. Once sampling was done, hyperthyroidism patients were given methimazole at a starting dose of 30 mg daily, whereas ophthalmopathy patients were given high-dose intravenous methylprednisolone. For training and testing, the 100 or so patients in the discovery cohort were randomly divided in a 7:3 ratio. To identify TCR V-J signatures that set the groups apart, the researchers used a discovery cohort of 100 patients, made up of roughly 40 with Graves' ophthalmopathy and 55 to 65 with stable Graves' hyperthyroidism. The paper reports TCR Vbeta CDR3 sequencing of over 120 peripheral blood samples: around 45 ophthalmopathy, roughly 80 hyperthyroidism and around 17 progressor patients. Prospective prediction of ophthalmopathy was tested in an independent validation cohort consisting of some 19 hyperthyroidism patients and approximately 16 patients who later progressed to ophthalmopathy.

General conclusions and limits of the study: No statistical method was used to set the sample size in advance, and investigators knew the group allocation. Most expanded thyroid clonotypes (frequency above 0.001) were also found in blood, which suggests that blood repertoires may mirror thyroid immune responses. In validation, progression to ophthalmopathy was predicted by the model with about 70% sensitivity and roughly 72% specificity, a median of approximately 6.5 months before onset. A 13 V-J signature model separated ophthalmopathy from stable hyperthyroidism, with roughly 88% sensitivity and just under 84% specificity in cross-validation and 80%/75% in testing.

Ophthalmopathy patients had moderately to severely active disease, Clinical Activity Score of at least 3, NOSPECS grade of at least 4, and duration under 3 months. Any patient with an uncontrolled infection, another autoimmune disease, pregnancy or lactation was excluded. Diagnoses were established on the basis of clinical symptoms, serum thyroxine and TRAb, thyroid ultrasound, and orbital computed tomography. PBMCs were separated from 7.5 to 10 ml of fresh peripheral blood using Ficoll-Paque density gradient centrifugation. Trizol reagent was used to extract total RNA, and RNA quality was then checked on an Agilent 2100 Bioanalyzer. This clonotype was found many times. The target of this receptor is not known. Qualities for individual bases were not recorded, and no much larger clone is one base off. The TCR beta CDR3 regions were amplified from the RNA transcripts. The TCR CDR3 was subjected to a first round of RT-PCR using the HTBI primer set and the Qiagen OneStep RT-PCR kit. The libraries were constructed in a second round of multiplex PCR and then size-selected and purified. Libraries were sequenced paired-end with 100 bp reads on an Illumina HiSeq2000. In the source study's methods: SOAPnuke was used to process the raw data, with reads discarded if the reads contained adapters or uncalled bases, had a mean Phred below 15, or lacked an exact constant-primer or identifier match. COPE v1.2.5 was used to merge high-quality paired reads, and clonotypes were defined as unique nucleotide sequences. Clonotypes were aligned to IMGT TRBV, TRBD and TRBJ reference segments using MiTCR v1.1. Only V-J combinations with frequency above 0.0001, covering 99% to 99.2% of repertoires, were analysed. A TCS score was defined as the ratio between F50 (clonal expansion) and ExV (chaos), using BLOSUM62-based TCRdist between CDR3 peptides within each V-J. Welch's t-statistics and random forest reduced 450 to 600 V-J features to about 13, which were used in a naive Bayes classifier (R e1071). Using fastp trimming at Q25 and MiXCR clonotype assembly, TCRdb reanalyzed the public sequencing data and kept in-frame beta chains. Rows with a matching CDR3 protein are joined into one entry that keeps the most common DNA and genes. The V and J calls and clone size are TCRdb's, not the authors'. The sample contains around 370,000 distinct CDR3 sequences, about 18% of them found a single time. The ten largest make up roughly two fifths of the sample.

The source material was blood. This receptor was obtained from a man younger than 35 with Graves' ophthalmopathy.

Here is the DNA: TGTGCCAGCAGCCCCTGGGGGGGCTACACTGAAGCTTTCTTT. It translates to CASSPWGGYTEAFF. The chain is assembled from TRBV12-3 or TRBV12-4 and TRBJ1-1; a tentative D call is TRBD1 (6 bases match). Its CDR3 holds 14 amino acids, cysteine through phenylalanine. Solely the CDR3 DNA is kept, with 42 bases framed from the first base. V lost 6 bases and J lost 3 bases; the stretch between them is 14 bases long.